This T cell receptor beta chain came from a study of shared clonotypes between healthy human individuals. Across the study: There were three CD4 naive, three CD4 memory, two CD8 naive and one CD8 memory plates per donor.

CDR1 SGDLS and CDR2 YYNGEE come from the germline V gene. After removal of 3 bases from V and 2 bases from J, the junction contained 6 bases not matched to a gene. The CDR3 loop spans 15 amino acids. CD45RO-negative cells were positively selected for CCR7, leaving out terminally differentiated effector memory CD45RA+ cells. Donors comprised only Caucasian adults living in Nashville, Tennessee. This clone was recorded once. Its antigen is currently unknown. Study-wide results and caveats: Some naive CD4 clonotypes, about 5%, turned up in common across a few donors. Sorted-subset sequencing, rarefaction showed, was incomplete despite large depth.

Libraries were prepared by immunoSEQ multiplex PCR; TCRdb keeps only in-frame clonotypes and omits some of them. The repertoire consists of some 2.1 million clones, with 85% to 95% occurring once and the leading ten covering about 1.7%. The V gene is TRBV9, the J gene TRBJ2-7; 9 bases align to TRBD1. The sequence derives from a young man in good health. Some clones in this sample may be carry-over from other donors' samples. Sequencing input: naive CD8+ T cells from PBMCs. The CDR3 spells CASSEGQGNPYEQYF. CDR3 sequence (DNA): TGTGCCAGCAGCGAGGGACAGGGTAACCCCTACGAGCAGTACTTC.